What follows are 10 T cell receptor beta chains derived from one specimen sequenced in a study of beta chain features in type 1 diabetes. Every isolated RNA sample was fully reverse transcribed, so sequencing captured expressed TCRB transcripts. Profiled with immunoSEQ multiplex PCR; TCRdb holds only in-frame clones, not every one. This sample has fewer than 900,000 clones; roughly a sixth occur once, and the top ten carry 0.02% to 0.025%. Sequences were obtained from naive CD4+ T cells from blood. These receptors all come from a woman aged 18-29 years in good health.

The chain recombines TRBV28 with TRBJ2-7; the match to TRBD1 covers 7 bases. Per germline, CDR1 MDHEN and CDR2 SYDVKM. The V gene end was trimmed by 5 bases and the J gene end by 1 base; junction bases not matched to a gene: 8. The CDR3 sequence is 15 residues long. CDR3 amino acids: CASSTTGTASYEQYF. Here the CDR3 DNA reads TGTGCCAGCAGTACCACCGGGACAGCATCCTACGAGCAGTACTTC.

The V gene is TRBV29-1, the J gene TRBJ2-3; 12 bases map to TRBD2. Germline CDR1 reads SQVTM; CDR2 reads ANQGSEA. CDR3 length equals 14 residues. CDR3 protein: CRRRLAGDTDTQYF. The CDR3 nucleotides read TGCAGGCGTCGACTAGCGGGAGACACAGATACGCAGTATTTT.

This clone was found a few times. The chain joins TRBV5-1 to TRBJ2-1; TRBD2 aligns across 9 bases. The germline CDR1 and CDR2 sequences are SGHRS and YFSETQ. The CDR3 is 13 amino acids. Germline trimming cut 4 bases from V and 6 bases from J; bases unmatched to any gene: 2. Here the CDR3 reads CASSRTSVNEQFF. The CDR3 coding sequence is TGCGCCAGCAGCAGGACTAGCGTCAATGAGCAGTTCTTC.

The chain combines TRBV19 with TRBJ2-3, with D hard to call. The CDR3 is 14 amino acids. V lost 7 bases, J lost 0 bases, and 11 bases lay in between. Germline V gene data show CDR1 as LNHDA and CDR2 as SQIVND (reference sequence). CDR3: CASILGPSTDTQYF. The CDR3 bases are TGTGCCAGTATACTGGGCCCTAGCACAGATACGCAGTATTTT. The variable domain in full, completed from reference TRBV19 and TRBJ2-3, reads DGGITQSPKYLFRKEGQNVTLSCEQNLNHDAMYWYRQDPGQGLRLIYYSQIVNDFQKGDIAEGYSVSREKKESFPLTVTSAQKNPTAFYLCASILGPSTDTQYFGPGTRLTVL.

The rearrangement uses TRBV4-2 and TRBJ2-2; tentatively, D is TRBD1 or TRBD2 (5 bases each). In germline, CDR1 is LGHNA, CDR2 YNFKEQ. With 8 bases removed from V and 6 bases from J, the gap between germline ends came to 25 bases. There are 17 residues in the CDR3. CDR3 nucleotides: TGTGCCAGCGGGACCCCCGGGGTGACTCTTATTGCCGGGGAGCTGTTTTTT. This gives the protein CASGTPGVTLIAGELFF.

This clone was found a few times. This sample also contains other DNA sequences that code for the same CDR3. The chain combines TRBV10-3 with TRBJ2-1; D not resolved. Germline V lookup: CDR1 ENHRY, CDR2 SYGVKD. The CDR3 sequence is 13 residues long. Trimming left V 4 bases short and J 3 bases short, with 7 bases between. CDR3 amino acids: CAISGQLYNEQFF. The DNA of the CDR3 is TGTGCCATCAGTGGTCAGCTCTACAATGAGCAGTTCTTC.

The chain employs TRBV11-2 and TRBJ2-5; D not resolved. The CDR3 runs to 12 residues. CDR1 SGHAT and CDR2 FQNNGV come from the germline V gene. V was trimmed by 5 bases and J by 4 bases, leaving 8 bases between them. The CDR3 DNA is TGTGCCAGCAGCAATGGGCGAGAGACCCAGTACTTC. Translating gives CASSNGRETQYF.

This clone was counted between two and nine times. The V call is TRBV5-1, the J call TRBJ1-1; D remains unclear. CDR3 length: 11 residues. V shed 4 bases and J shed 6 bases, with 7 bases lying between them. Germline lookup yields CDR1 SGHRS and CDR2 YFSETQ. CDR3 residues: CASSIGPEAFF. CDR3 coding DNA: TGCGCCAGCAGCATCGGACCTGAAGCTTTCTTT.

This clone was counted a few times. CDR3 in DNA: TGTGCCAGCAGCTTAGTGGACACCTTAAACGAGCAGTACTTC. It specifies CASSLVDTLNEQYF. The chain recombines TRBV7-2 with TRBJ2-7, with D perhaps TRBD1 (5 bases). V was clipped by 1 base and J by 5 bases, with 12 bases between them. CDR3 length: 14 residues. Germline lookup yields CDR1 SGHTA and CDR2 FQGNSA.

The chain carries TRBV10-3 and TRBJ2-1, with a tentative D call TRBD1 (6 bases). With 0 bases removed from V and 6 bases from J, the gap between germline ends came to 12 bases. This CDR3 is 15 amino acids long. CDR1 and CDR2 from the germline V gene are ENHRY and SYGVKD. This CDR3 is CAISESQGRGNEQFF. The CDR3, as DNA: TGTGCCATCAGTGAGTCGCAGGGGCGAGGCAATGAGCAGTTCTTC.